The 21 T cell receptor beta chains below all came from one sample that was sequenced in a study of blood T cell repertoires in COVID-19. Data came from immunoSEQ multiplex PCR; TCRdb stores just in-frame clones and leaves some out. Of a few hundred thousand clones in the sample, around 86% were seen once. The source material was PBMCs or T cells enriched from blood (not recorded which). The receptors here all came from a woman in her thirties or forties with acute COVID-19.

The chain combines TRBV9 with TRBJ2-1; 7 bases match TRBD1. Germline assignment: CDR1 SGDLS and CDR2 YYNGEE. The CDR3 contains 17 residues. Trimming removed 4 bases from V and 2 bases from J; junction bases left unmatched: 12. The CDR3 region is CASSIRQGDTTYNEQFF. DNA of the CDR3: TGTGCCAGCAGCATCCGGCAGGGGGACACCACCTACAATGAGCAGTTCTTC.

The chain has TRBV5-1 and TRBJ2-5, with a tentative D call TRBD1 (6 bases). Per the germline V gene, CDR1 is SGHRS and CDR2 is YFSETQ. This CDR3 spans 13 amino acids. V was pared by 4 bases and J by 3 bases, with 10 bases between. CDR3 nucleotides: TGCGCCAGCAGCCAGGACAGTAAAGAGACCCAGTACTTC. Translating gives CASSQDSKETQYF. Full variable domain (missing parts from reference TRBV5-1 and TRBJ2-5): KAGVTQTPRYLIKTRGQQVTLSCSPISGHRSVSWYQQTPGQGLQFLFEYFSETQRNKGNFPGRFSGRQFSNSRSEMNVSTLELGDSALYLCASSQDSKETQYFGPGTRLLVL.

The rearrangement joins TRBV15 to TRBJ1-3, with D possibly matching TRBD1 (6 bases). CDR3 length: 16 amino acids. Trimming stripped 3 bases from V and 0 bases from J, with 12 bases between. The germline V gene encodes CDR1 LNHNV and CDR2 YYDKDF (reference sequence). In DNA form, the CDR3 reads TGTGCCACCAGCAGCATAGACAGGAGCTCTGGAAACACCATATATTTT. Translation gives CATSSIDRSSGNTIYF.

The genes are TRBV7-8 and TRBJ2-5; 12 nucleotides line up with TRBD2. This CDR3 spans 18 amino acids. V lost 5 bases, J lost 4 bases, and 14 bases stayed unmatched. Germline lookup yields CDR1 SGHVS and CDR2 FQNEAQ. The CDR3 reads CASSPRLAGVILAETQYF. The CDR3 DNA reads TGTGCCAGCAGCCCGAGACTAGCGGGAGTTATTTTAGCAGAGACCCAGTACTTC.

The gene calls are TRBV5-1 and TRBJ2-2, with 7 bases aligning to TRBD1. The CDR3 extends over 14 amino acids. The trim removed 6 bases at V and 5 bases at J, leaving 7 bases unmatched. CDR1 SGHRS and CDR2 YFSETQ come from the germline V gene. The CDR3 spells CASMQGVITGELFF. The CDR3 DNA follows: TGCGCCAGCATGCAGGGGGTCATAACCGGGGAGCTGTTTTTT.

The rearrangement links TRBV7-2 to TRBJ2-3; no firm D call. Germline CDR1 reads SGHTA; CDR2 reads FQGNSA. This CDR3 spans 14 amino acids. The V and J ends lost 3 bases and 2 bases respectively, with 9 bases between them. This chain's CDR3 is CASSLYLLTDTQYF. CDR3 in DNA: TGTGCCAGCAGCTTGTACTTGCTCACAGATACGCAGTATTTT.

This clone appeared a few times. The genes are TRBV7-9 and TRBJ2-1; TRBD2 matches 11 bases. The CDR3 sequence is 15 residues long. The junction had 7 bases not matched to a gene; V was cut back by 5 bases and J by 7 bases. Germline V gene sequence: CDR1 SEHNR, CDR2 FQNEAQ (reference sequence). The CDR3 is CASSRTSGSTNEQFF. CDR3 bases: TGTGCCAGCAGCCGAACTAGCGGGAGTACGAATGAGCAGTTCTTC.

The genes are TRBV7-8 and TRBJ2-7; 7 positions match TRBD1. The CDR3 covers 16 residues. Germline V gives CDR1 SGHVS, CDR2 FQNEAQ. J gave up 2 bases and V 6 bases, and 13 bases lay outside the gene matches. The CDR3 sequence: CASSPLEGQLTYEQYF. In nucleotides, the CDR3 is TGTGCCAGCAGTCCTCTCGAGGGACAGTTAACCTACGAGCAGTACTTC.

The chain recombines TRBV3-1 (or the pseudogene TRBV3-2) with TRBJ1-2; D may be TRBD1 (5 bases). The CDR3 sequence is 16 residues long. Germline V gene sequence: CDR1 LGHDT, CDR2 YNNKEL (reference sequence). Trimming shortened V by 4 bases and J by 4 bases, and 19 bases separated the two germline ends. CDR3 in DNA: TGTGCCAGCAGCCGTGGACAAGGTGAAAGTACCTATGGCTACACCTTC. This codes for CASSRGQGESTYGYTF.

The J gene is TRBJ1-1, the V gene TRBV27; the D gene is possibly TRBD1 (5 bases). CDR3 size: 13 residues. Per germline, CDR1 MNHEY and CDR2 SMNVEV (reference sequence). The V and J ends lost 6 bases and 1 base respectively, with 9 bases between them. The CDR3: CASRFGGNTEAFF. Written as DNA, the CDR3 is TGTGCCAGCAGGTTCGGGGGGAACACTGAAGCTTTCTTT.

A single count supports this clone. The chain recombines TRBV5-8 with TRBJ2-2, with TRBD1 matching over 11 bases. The germline V gene has CDR1 SGHTS and CDR2 YDEGEE. Trimming cost V 5 bases and J 5 bases; bases outside gene matches: 5. There are 15 residues in the CDR3. CDR3 nucleotide sequence: TGTGCCAGCAGGCCCGGGACAGGGGGGACCGGGGAGCTGTTTTTT. This gives the protein CASRPGTGGTGELFF.

This chain links TRBV10-3 with TRBJ2-5; D unclear. The CDR3 loop spans 14 amino acids. CDR1 is ENHRY, CDR2 SYGVKD, per germline. The germline V and J ends were trimmed by 2 bases and 5 bases, with 12 bases remaining between them. The CDR3 here is CAISEDNVRETQYF. As DNA, the CDR3 is TGTGCCATCAGTGAGGACAATGTCAGGGAGACCCAGTACTTC.

This chain connects TRBV9 to TRBJ2-5; D gene ambiguous. The V gene's germline CDR1 is SGDLS and CDR2 YYNGEE. CDR3 length equals 15 residues. Trimming shortened V by 0 bases and J by 4 bases, and 13 bases separated the two germline ends. Here the CDR3 reads CASSVAAPPGETQYF. CDR3 DNA: TGTGCCAGCAGCGTAGCCGCGCCCCCGGGAGAGACCCAGTACTTC. The full variable domain, completed using reference TRBV9 and TRBJ2-5, is DSGVTQTPKHLITATGQRVTLRCSPRSGDLSVYWYQQSLDQGLQFLIQYYNGEERAKGNILERFSAQQFPDLHSELNLSSLELGDSALYFCASSVAAPPGETQYFGPGTRLLVL.

DNA for the CDR3: TGTGCCAGCAGTTCCTGGACTAGCGGGTCCTACGAGCAGTACTTC. Its protein product is CASSSWTSGSYEQYF. This chain links TRBV28 with TRBJ2-7; TRBD2 aligns across 11 bases. The V gene's germline CDR1 is MDHEN and CDR2 SYDVKM. Germline trimming cut 4 bases from V and 1 base from J; bases unmatched to any gene: 3. This CDR3 contains 15 residues.

The chain employs TRBV6-2 or TRBV6-3 and TRBJ1-5; D is unclear. Per germline, CDR1 MNHEY and CDR2 SVGEGT. Deletions cut 0 bases from V and 2 bases from J, with 11 bases between. The CDR3 length is 16 residues. CDR3 DNA: TGTGCCAGCAGTTACTCGACACCAATTGGCAATCAGCCCCAGCATTTT. Amino acids: CASSYSTPIGNQPQHF.

The rearrangement links TRBV7-3 to TRBJ1-1, with D perhaps matching TRBD1 (6 bases). The V gene lost 5 bases and the J gene lost 5 bases, with 9 bases spanning the gap. Germline assignment: CDR1 SGHTA and CDR2 FQGTGA. The CDR3 totals 12 residues. Here the CDR3 DNA reads TGTGCCAGCAGCCAGAGGGGGACTGAAGCTTTCTTT. Translated, it gives CASSQRGTEAFF. The full variable domain, completed using reference TRBV7-3 and TRBJ1-1, is GAGVSQTPSNKVTEKGKYVELRCDPISGHTALYWYRQSLGQGPEFLIYFQGTGAADDSGLPNDRFFAVRPEGSVSTLKIQRTERGDSAVYLCASSQRGTEAFFGQGTRLTVV.

The rearrangement uses TRBV19 and TRBJ1-6, with D hard to call. The CDR3 totals 12 residues. Per germline, CDR1 LNHDA and CDR2 SQIVND (reference sequence). V lost 1 base and J 10 bases, leaving 5 bases between the germline ends. CDR3 sequence (DNA): TGTGCCAGTAGTATAGGGAGCTCACCCCTCCACTTT. Translation: CASSIGSSPLHF.

The rearrangement uses TRBV7-9 and TRBJ2-7; the D gene is possibly TRBD1 (6 bases). CDR1 SEHNR and CDR2 FQNEAQ come from the germline V gene (reference sequence). CDR3 length: 14 amino acids. Between the trimmed V and J ends, which lost 10 bases and 4 bases, there was a span of 20 bases. DNA of the CDR3: TGTGCCACGTCGATTCCAGGGACATTGTACGAGCAGTACTTC. Translated, it gives CATSIPGTLYEQYF.

The chain has TRBV7-2 and TRBJ2-4, with 8 bases aligning to TRBD2. V gave up 3 bases and J gave up 16 bases; unmatched junction bases: 14. The CDR3 contains 14 residues. Germline-derived CDR1 and CDR2 are SGHTA and FQGNSA. The CDR3 is CASSFSTGGTRNYF. CDR3 DNA sequence: TGTGCCAGCAGCTTCTCGACTGGGGGGACTAGAAACTACTTC.

This clone was recorded a few times. The chain links TRBV7-3 to TRBJ1-2; the D gene is possibly TRBD1 (5 bases). The length of the CDR3 is 14 residues. V lost 4 bases and J 8 bases, leaving 17 bases between the germline ends. The V gene's germline CDR1 is SGHTA and CDR2 FQGTGA. This CDR3 reads CASSSSVGAEGYTF. Written as DNA, the CDR3 is TGTGCCAGCAGCTCCTCGGTTGGGGCCGAAGGCTACACCTTC.

This clone appeared once. The chain recombines TRBV7-2 with TRBJ1-3, with 8 bases matching TRBD1. V trimming: 3 bases; J trimming: 0 bases; junction bases outside the gene matches: 10. This CDR3 has 18 amino acids. Germline values: CDR1 SGHTA, CDR2 FQGNSA. CDR3 sequence reads: CASSLGRRGTGSGNTIYF. CDR3 DNA: TGTGCCAGCAGCTTGGGGCGGCGCGGGACAGGCTCTGGAAACACCATATATTTT.